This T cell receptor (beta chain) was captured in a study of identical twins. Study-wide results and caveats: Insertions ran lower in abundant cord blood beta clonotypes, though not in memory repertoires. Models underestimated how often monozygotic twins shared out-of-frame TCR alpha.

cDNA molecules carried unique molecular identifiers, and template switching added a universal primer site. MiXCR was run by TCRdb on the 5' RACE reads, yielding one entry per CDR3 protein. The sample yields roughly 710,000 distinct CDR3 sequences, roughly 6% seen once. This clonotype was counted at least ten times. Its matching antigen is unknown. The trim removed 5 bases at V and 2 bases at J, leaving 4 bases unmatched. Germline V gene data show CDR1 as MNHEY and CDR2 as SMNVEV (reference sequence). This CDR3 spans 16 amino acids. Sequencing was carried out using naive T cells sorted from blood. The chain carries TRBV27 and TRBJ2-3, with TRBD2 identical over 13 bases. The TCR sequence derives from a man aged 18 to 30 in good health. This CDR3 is CASSPGLAGPTDTQYF. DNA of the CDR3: TGTGCCAGCAGTCCGGGACTAGCGGGACCCACAGATACGCAGTATTTT.